This TCR beta chain was captured in a study of CD8 T cells in ankylosing spondylitis. Study-level points and caveats: The clones that were linked to disease were reported to be significantly enriched in matched synovial fluid samples from ankylosing spondylitis patients. CD8+ cells made up the disease-linked clones, which were relatively rare in peripheral blood. Ankylosing spondylitis blood appeared to carry a characteristic TCR beta motif of eight or nine highly homologous variants.

In the case of this clonotype: Its antigen remains unknown.

Germline V gives CDR1 SQVTM, CDR2 ANQGSEA. CDR3 size: 16 residues. Losses at the gene ends were 3 bases for V and 4 bases for J; bases not matched to a gene: 11. Libraries of TCR beta came from quantitative 5'-RACE with molecular barcodes. A single record per CDR3 protein comes from TCRdb applying MiXCR to the 5' RACE reads. The sample consists of 230,000 or so distinct CDR3 sequences, about a sixth of them appearing once. The chain joins TRBV29-1 to TRBJ2-1, with TRBD2 matching over 8 bases. Sequencing used blood, either unsorted or a sorted T cell fraction (not recorded which). The receptor was derived from a male donor with ankylosing spondylitis or in good health (not recorded which). The CDR3 spells CSVEDGLAGLYNEQFF. CDR3 DNA sequence: TGCAGCGTTGAGGACGGACTAGCCGGACTATACAATGAGCAGTTCTTC.